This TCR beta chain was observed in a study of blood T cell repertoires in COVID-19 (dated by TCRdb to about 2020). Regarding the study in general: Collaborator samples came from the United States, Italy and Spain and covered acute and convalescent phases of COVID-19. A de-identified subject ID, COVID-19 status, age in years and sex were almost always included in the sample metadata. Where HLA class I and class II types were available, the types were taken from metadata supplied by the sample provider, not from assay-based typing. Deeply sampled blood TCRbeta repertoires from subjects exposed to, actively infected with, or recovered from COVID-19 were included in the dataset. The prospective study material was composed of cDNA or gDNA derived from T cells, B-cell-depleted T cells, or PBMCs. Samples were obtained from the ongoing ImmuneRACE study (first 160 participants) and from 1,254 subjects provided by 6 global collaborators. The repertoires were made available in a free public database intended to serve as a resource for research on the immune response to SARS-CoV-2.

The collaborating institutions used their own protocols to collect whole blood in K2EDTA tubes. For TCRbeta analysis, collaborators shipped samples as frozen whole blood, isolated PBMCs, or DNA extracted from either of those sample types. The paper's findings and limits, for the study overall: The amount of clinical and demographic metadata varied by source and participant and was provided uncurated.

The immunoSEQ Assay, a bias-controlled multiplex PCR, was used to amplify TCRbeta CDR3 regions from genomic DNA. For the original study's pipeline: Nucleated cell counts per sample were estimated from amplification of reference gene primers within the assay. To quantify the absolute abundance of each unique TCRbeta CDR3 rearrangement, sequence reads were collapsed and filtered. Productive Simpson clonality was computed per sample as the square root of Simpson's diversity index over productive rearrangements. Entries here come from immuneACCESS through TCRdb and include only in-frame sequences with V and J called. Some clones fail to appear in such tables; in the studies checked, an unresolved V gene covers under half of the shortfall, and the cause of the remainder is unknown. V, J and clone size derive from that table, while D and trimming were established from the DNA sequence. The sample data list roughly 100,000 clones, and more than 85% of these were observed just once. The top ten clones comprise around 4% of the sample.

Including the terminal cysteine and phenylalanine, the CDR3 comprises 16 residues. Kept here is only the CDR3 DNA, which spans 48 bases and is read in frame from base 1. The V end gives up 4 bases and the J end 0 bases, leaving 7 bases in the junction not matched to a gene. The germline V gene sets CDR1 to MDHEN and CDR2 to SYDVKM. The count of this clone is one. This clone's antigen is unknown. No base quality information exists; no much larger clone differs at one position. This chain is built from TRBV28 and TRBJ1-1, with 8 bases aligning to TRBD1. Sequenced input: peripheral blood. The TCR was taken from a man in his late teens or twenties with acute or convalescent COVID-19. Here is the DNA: TGTGCCAGCAGTTCCCCAGGGGGCGCGATGAACACTGAAGCTTTCTTT. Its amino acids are CASSSPGGAMNTEAFF.